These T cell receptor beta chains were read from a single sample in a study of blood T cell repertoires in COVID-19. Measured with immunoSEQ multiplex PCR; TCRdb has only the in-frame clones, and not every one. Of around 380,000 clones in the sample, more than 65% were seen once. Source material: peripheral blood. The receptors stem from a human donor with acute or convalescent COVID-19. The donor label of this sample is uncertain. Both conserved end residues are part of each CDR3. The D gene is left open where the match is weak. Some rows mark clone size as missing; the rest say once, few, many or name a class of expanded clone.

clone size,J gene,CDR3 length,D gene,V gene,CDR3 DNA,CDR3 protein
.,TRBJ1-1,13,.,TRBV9,TGTGCCAGCAGCGTAGGCGGATACGGTGAAGCTTTCTTT,CASSVGGYGEAFF
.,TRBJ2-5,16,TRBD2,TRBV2,TGTGCCAGCAGTCCATTAATGAGCGGGAGGAAAGAGACCCAGTACTTC,CASSPLMSGRKETQYF
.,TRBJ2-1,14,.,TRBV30,TGTGCCTGGAGTGTACTAGGCAGGGGCGGTGAGCAGTTCTTC,CAWSVLGRGGEQFF
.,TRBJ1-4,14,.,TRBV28,TGTGCCAGCAGTTTATGGACAGTAAGTGAAAAACTGTTTTTT,CASSLWTVSEKLFF
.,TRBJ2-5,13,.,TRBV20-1,TGCAGTGCTAGTGAGCCGCGGAGGGGGACCCAGTACTTC,CSASEPRRGTQYF
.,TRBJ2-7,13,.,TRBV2,TGTGCCAGCAGTGGGACAGCCTCCTACGAGCAGTACTTC,CASSGTASYEQYF
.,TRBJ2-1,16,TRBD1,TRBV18,TGTGCCAGCTCGAATATCGGACAGGGGGGGGACACTGAGCAGTTCTTC,CASSNIGQGGDTEQFF
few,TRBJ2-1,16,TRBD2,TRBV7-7,TGTGCCAGCAGCTTAGGTAGGGGAGGGCCATACAATGAGCAGTTCTTC,CASSLGRGGPYNEQFF
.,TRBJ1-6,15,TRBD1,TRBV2,TGTGCCAGCAGTGAGGAGGGACAGGGAAGAGGACCCCTCCACTTT,CASSEEGQGRGPLHF
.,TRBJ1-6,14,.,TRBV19,TGTGCCAGTTTTTCCGGGACAACTACTTCACCCCTCCACTTT,CASFSGTTTSPLHF
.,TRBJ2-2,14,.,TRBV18,TGTGCCAGCTCACCGGCAGGGCTCACCGGGGAGCTGTTTTTT,CASSPAGLTGELFF
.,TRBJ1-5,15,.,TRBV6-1,TGTGCCAGCAGTGAAGAGGTGTGGGGCCGTCAGCCCCAGCATTTT,CASSEEVWGRQPQHF
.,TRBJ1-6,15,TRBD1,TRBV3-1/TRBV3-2,TGTGCCAGCAGCGCCCGACAGGGTGGGGATTCACCCCTCCACTTT,CASSARQGGDSPLHF
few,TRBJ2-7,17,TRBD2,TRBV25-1,TGTGCCAGCAGCGCCTCAGGGCGCGGGAGGGCCTTCTACGAGCAGTACTTC,CASSASGRGRAFYEQYF
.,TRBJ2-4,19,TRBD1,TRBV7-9,TGTGCCAGCAGCTTAGTTAACAGGGGGTCGATCCTAGCCAAAAACATTCAGTACTTC,CASSLVNRGSILAKNIQYF
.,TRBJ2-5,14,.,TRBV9,TGTGCCAGCAGCGTAGGACTTTTCAAGGAGACCCAGTACTTC,CASSVGLFKETQYF
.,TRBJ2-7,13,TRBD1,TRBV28,TGTGCCAGCAAGCGACAGGGGGCGAGAGAGCAGTACTTC,CASKRQGAREQYF
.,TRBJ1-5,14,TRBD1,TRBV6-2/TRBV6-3,TGTGCCAGCAGTTCACAGGGACAGGCTCAGCCCCAGCATTTT,CASSSQGQAQPQHF
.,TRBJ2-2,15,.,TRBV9,TGTGCCAGCAGTGGGGTGACAGGGAACACCGGGGAGCTGTTTTTT,CASSGVTGNTGELFF
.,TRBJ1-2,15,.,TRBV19,TGTGCCAGTACCATCCGGGGAGGCACTAACTATGGCTACACCTTC,CASTIRGGTNYGYTF
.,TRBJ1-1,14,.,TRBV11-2,TGTGCCAGCAGCTTATCAGATGGGAACACTGAAGCTTTCTTT,CASSLSDGNTEAFF
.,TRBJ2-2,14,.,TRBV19,TGTGCCAGTAGACAGGGTGCATGGACCGGGGAGCTGTTTTTT,CASRQGAWTGELFF
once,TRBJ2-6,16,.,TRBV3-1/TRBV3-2,TGTGCCAGCAGCCAAGAAGGCAGGGCTGGGGCCAACGTCCTGACTTTC,CASSQEGRAGANVLTF
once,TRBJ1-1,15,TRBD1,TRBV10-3,TGTGCCATCAGTCCCGGGACAGGTACGAACACTGAAGCTTTCTTT,CAISPGTGTNTEAFF
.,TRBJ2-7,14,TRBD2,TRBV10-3,TGTGCCATCGCTGGCGGGAGCCATACCTACGAGCAGTACTTC,CAIAGGSHTYEQYF
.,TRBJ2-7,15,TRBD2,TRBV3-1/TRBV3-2,TGTGCCAGCAGCTTCCGGACTAGCGGGAGGTACGAGCAGTACTTC,CASSFRTSGRYEQYF
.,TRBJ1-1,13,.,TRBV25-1,TGTGCCAGCAGTGTCGGGTTTTTTACTGAAGCTTTCTTT,CASSVGFFTEAFF
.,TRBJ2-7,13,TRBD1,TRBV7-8,TGTGCCAGCAGCAGGGACAGGGACAACGAGCAGTACTTC,CASSRDRDNEQYF
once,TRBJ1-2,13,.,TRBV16,TGTGCCAGCAGCCAAGAGAGGTCCCATGGCTACACCTTC,CASSQERSHGYTF
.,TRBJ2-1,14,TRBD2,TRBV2,TGTGCCAGCAGACCGGGACTAGCGGGCTTTGAGCAGTTCTTC,CASRPGLAGFEQFF
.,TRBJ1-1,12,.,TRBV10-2,TGCGCCAGCAGTGCTATGAACACTGAAGCTTTCTTT,CASSAMNTEAFF
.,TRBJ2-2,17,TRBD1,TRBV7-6,TGTGCCAGCAGCCGTCAGCCCGGGACAGGGAACACCGGGGAGCTGTTTTTT,CASSRQPGTGNTGELFF
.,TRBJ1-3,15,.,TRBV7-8,TGTGCCAGCAGCTTAGAGCGGACTTCTGGAAACACCATATATTTT,CASSLERTSGNTIYF
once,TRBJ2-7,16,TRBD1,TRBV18,TGTGCCAGCTCCGAAGGACAGGCTTTCAGCTCCTACGAGCAGTACTTC,CASSEGQAFSSYEQYF
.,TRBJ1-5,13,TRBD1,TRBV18,TGTGCCAGCTCCCAGGGGGGCAATCAGCCCCAGCATTTT,CASSQGGNQPQHF
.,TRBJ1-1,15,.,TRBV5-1,TGCGCCAGCAGCTTGATGCCTGGGCGGGACACTGAAGCTTTCTTT,CASSLMPGRDTEAFF
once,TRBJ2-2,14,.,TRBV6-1,TGTGCCAGCAGTGAAGGACCTTCGGGCGGGGAGCTGTTTTTT,CASSEGPSGGELFF
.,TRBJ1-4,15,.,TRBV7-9,TGTGCCAGCAGCCATCAGACAGGTCACAATGAAAAACTGTTTTTT,CASSHQTGHNEKLFF
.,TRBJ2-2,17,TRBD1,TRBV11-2,TGTGCCAGCAGCTTAAGGCGGACAGGGGTTGGGACCGGGGAGCTGTTTTTT,CASSLRRTGVGTGELFF
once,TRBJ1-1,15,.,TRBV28,TGTGCCAGCAGTTTAAAGAGGGTGGGGAACACTGAAGCTTTCTTT,CASSLKRVGNTEAFF
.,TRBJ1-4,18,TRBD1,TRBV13,TGTGCCAGCAGCCTTTCCAAAGGGCCGGGACAGGGAATAGAAAAACTGTTTTTT,CASSLSKGPGQGIEKLFF
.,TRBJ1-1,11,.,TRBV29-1,TGCAGCGTTTTTGAGGGTTTGAGGGCTTTCTTT,CSVFEGLRAFF
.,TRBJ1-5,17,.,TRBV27,TGTGCCAGCAGTTCCCATCGGACAGAGGGATTAGGTCAGCCCCAGCATTTT,CASSSHRTEGLGQPQHF
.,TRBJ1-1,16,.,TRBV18,TGTGCCAGCTCACCCCTTCAAACAGGGTCGGGTACTGAAGCTTTCTTT,CASSPLQTGSGTEAFF
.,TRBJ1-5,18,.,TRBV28,TGTGCCAGCAGTTTCAGGGGCCTGAACCTTTATAGCAATCAGCCCCAGCATTTT,CASSFRGLNLYSNQPQHF
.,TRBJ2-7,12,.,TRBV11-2,TGTGCCAGCACCTTAAGAATCGGCGAGCAGTACTTC,CASTLRIGEQYF
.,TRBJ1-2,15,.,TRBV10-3,TGTGCCATCAGTGAGTTGACGAATCGGGAGTCAGGCTACACCTTC,CAISELTNRESGYTF
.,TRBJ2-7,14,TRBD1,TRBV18,TGTGCCAGCACCCTTGGACAGGGCTACTACGAGCAGTACTTC,CASTLGQGYYEQYF
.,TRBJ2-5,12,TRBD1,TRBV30,TGTGCCCGGGGACAGGGCGAAGAGACCCAGTACTTC,CARGQGEETQYF
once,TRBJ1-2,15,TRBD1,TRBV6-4,TGTGCCAGCAGTCGGACAGGGGCGGCTAACTATGGCTACACCTTC,CASSRTGAANYGYTF
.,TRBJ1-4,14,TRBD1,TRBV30,TGTGCCTGGAGGGCCGGGACAGGGAATGAAAAACTGTTTTTT,CAWRAGTGNEKLFF
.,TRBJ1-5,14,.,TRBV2,TGTGCCAGCAGTGTTTTATATAGCAATCAGCCCCAGCATTTT,CASSVLYSNQPQHF
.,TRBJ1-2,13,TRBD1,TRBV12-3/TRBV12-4,TGTGCCAGCAGTCACGGGACAGGGGTTGGCTACACCTTC,CASSHGTGVGYTF
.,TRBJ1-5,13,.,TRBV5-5,TGTGCCAGCAGCCTCACCCCAGAGGCCCGCGTAAATTTT,CASSLTPEARVNF
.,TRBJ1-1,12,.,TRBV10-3,TGTGCCGCGGGGAGGGAGACCACTGAAGCTTTCTTT,CAAGRETTEAFF
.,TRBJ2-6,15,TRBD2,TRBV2,TGTGCCAGCAGTGGCGGGGGGGCTGGGGCCAACGTCCTGACTTTC,CASSGGGAGANVLTF
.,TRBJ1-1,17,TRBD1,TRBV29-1,TGCAGCGTTTTCCTCGGACAGGGCCCCTCTGAGAACACTGAAGCTTTCTTT,CSVFLGQGPSENTEAFF